The T cell receptor (beta chain) described here comes from a study of blood T cell repertoires in COVID-19. Study summary: Sites across the United States, Italy and Spain contributed samples from acute and convalescent COVID-19.

Per the authors' pipeline: The assay estimated nucleated cells by amplifying reference gene primers. Clones were read by immunoSEQ multiplex PCR, and TCRdb kept only the in-frame ones, dropping some. The D gene and trimming were derived from the DNA, and the V and J assignments and clone size from that table. The sample lists about 170,000 clones, more than 75% occurring once. Unmatched junction bases numbered 2, after V lost 6 bases and J lost 10 bases. CDR1 and CDR2 (germline): ENHRY, SYGVKD. This CDR3 spans 11 amino acids. This clone appeared once. This receptor was taken from a man between 45 and 60 years old who had recovered from COVID-19. The sequenced sample consisted of peripheral blood. The V call is TRBV10-3, the J call TRBJ2-1; TRBD2 agrees at 8 bases. CDR3 sequence (DNA): TGTGCCATCAGCCCTAGCGGGGAGCAGTTCTTC. Translating it yields CAISPSGEQFF.